This entry lists 13 T cell receptor beta chains sequenced from one sample in a study of blood T cell repertoires in COVID-19. Libraries were prepared by immunoSEQ multiplex PCR; TCRdb keeps only in-frame clonotypes and omits some of them. The table records approximately 230,000 clones, 65% to 85% of them present only once. The sample was peripheral blood. The receptors shown here come from a man at least 80 years old with acute or convalescent COVID-19.

This chain links TRBV5-1 with TRBJ1-6; D perhaps matches TRBD1 (5 bases). Trimming shortened V by 5 bases and J by 5 bases, and 14 bases separated the two germline ends. The CDR3 runs to 15 residues. The germline V gene has CDR1 SGHRS and CDR2 YFSETQ. This CDR3 reads CASRIQGADNSPLHF. CDR3 nucleotides: TGCGCCAGCAGAATTCAAGGGGCGGATAATTCACCCCTCCACTTT.

V is TRBV20-1 and J is TRBJ1-5; D ambiguous. The CDR3 is 16 residues long. From germline, CDR1 is DFQATT and CDR2 SNEGSKA (reference sequence). V was shortened by 3 bases and J by 0 bases, with 15 bases between the two germline ends. The CDR3 loop is CSASPGRVPSNQPQHF. The CDR3 DNA sequence: TGCAGTGCTAGTCCTGGGAGGGTACCTAGCAATCAGCCCCAGCATTTT.

The chain uses TRBV7-2 and TRBJ1-4; D possibly corresponds to TRBD1 (6 bases). There are 15 residues in the CDR3. The germline V and J ends were trimmed by 5 bases and 8 bases, with 18 bases remaining between them. Germline V CDR1 and CDR2: SGHTA, FQGNSA. The CDR3 here is CASSRATGMKEKLFF. Written as DNA, the CDR3 is TGTGCCAGCAGCCGCGCAACAGGGATGAAGGAAAAACTGTTTTTT.

This chain connects TRBV11-2 to TRBJ2-1; weak D call: TRBD1 (5 bases). Germline V gene lookup returns CDR1 SGHAT and CDR2 FQNNGV. V shed 1 base and J shed 4 bases, with 17 bases lying between them. This CDR3 is 17 amino acids long. The CDR3: CASSLVDQGLGYNEQFF. CDR3 nucleotide sequence: TGTGCCAGCAGCTTAGTCGATCAGGGCCTAGGATACAATGAGCAGTTCTTC.

The chain is built from TRBV30 and TRBJ1-6; no clear D. CDR1 GTSNPN and CDR2 SVGIG come from the germline V gene (reference sequence). This CDR3 region has 14 residues. Trimming left V 2 bases short and J 0 bases short, with 5 bases between. The CDR3 protein is CAWSFSSYNSPLHF. CDR3 DNA: TGTGCCTGGAGTTTCAGCTCCTATAATTCACCCCTCCACTTT.

This clone was seen at least ten times. CDR3 nucleotides: TGTGCCAGCAGTGAAGCCGGCGGGGTTGGTGGTGGCTACACCTTC. Translation gives CASSEAGGVGGGYTF. The chain has TRBV2 and TRBJ1-2, with no clear D. This CDR3 spans 15 amino acids. Germline loops: CDR1 SNHLY, CDR2 FYNNEI. With 0 bases removed from V and 7 bases from J, the gap between germline ends came to 15 bases.

The rearrangement uses TRBV7-3 and TRBJ2-1; 8 positions match TRBD2. V dropped 5 bases and J dropped 9; count of bases not matched to a gene: 12. Germline assignment: CDR1 SGHTA and CDR2 FQGTGA. The CDR3 covers 15 residues. In nucleotides, the CDR3 is TGTGCCAGCAGCCCTAATCCCGGACTAGCCGGTGAGCAGTTCTTC. Its translation is CASSPNPGLAGEQFF.

The V call is TRBV24-1, the J call TRBJ2-1, with 10 bases identical to TRBD2. Germline lookup yields CDR1 KGHDR and CDR2 SFDVKD. Germline trimming cut 10 bases from V and 4 bases from J; bases unmatched to any gene: 12. The CDR3 is made up of 16 amino acids. CDR3 nucleotides: TGTGCCACGTCCCTCCCGCTAGCGGGGGCGTACAATGAGCAGTTCTTC. It codes for CATSLPLAGAYNEQFF.

J is TRBJ2-1 and V is TRBV4-2; TRBD2 matches 11 bases. The CDR3 totals 15 residues. Germline lookup yields CDR1 LGHNA and CDR2 YNFKEQ. V trimming: 1 base; J trimming: 9 bases; junction bases outside the gene matches: 5. The CDR3 here is CASSQVGLAGGEQFF. The CDR3 coding sequence is TGTGCCAGCAGCCAAGTGGGGCTAGCGGGAGGTGAGCAGTTCTTC.

The V call is TRBV7-7, the J call TRBJ2-1; TRBD2 matches at 12 bases. Germline values: CDR1 SSHAT, CDR2 FNYEAQ (reference sequence). This CDR3 is built from 15 residues. With 4 bases clipped from V and 7 bases from J, the junction kept 5 bases outside the gene matches. CDR3 region: CASSSLAGGVNEQFF. The CDR3 bases are TGTGCCAGCAGCTCTCTAGCGGGAGGGGTGAATGAGCAGTTCTTC.

The rearrangement uses TRBV12-3 or TRBV12-4 and TRBJ2-5; D call uncertain. This CDR3 comprises 12 residues. V lost 5 bases and J 5 bases, leaving 9 bases between the germline ends. CDR3 sequence: CASSKILETQYF. The CDR3 region has the DNA TGTGCCAGCAGTAAAATTCTTGAGACCCAGTACTTC.

The V and J genes are TRBV19 and TRBJ2-5; 7 bases fit TRBD2. The CDR3 is 13 amino acids. With V trimmed by 5 bases and J by 5 bases, 5 bases remained unmatched. Germline lookup yields CDR1 LNHDA and CDR2 SQIVND (reference sequence). CDR3 sequence: CASSSSGRETQYF. The DNA of the CDR3 is TGTGCCAGTAGTTCCTCCGGGAGGGAGACCCAGTACTTC.

The genes are TRBV27 and TRBJ1-3; possibly TRBD1 for D (5 bases). Trimming took 4 bases from V and 3 from J, leaving 13 bases between them. The CDR3 has 15 residues. Per germline, CDR1 MNHEY and CDR2 SMNVEV (reference sequence). This CDR3 reads CASSSRGGGGNTIYF. The CDR3 DNA reads TGTGCCAGCAGTTCCCGTGGGGGGGGTGGAAACACCATATATTTT.